The clone carrying this TCR beta chain was detected only a few times. Its antigen is undetermined. The data are from a study of T cells in Graves' hyperthyroidism and ophthalmopathy. On the study more broadly: Before any treatment, at initial diagnosis, peripheral blood was collected.

General observations from the study: Model output signaled ophthalmopathy a median approximately 6 months ahead of onset. Patients with ophthalmopathy were separated from those with stable hyperthyroidism by a 13 V-J model.

No progression to ophthalmopathy during 18 months of follow-up defined stable disease. RNA transcripts were the template for amplifying TCR beta CDR3 regions. First-round RT-PCR of the TCR CDR3 relied on the HTBI primer set. TCRdb re-called the multiplex PCR reads with MiXCR, one entry per CDR3 protein. The repertoire holds 90,000 to 120,000 distinct CDR3 sequences, with 16% as singletons. Sequencing was done on a sample of blood. The receptor comes from a woman aged 45-65 years with Graves' hyperthyroidism.

This CDR3 is CASSLEGVGNQPQHF. In DNA, the CDR3 is TGCGCCAGCAGCCTCGAGGGGGTAGGCAATCAGCCCCAGCATTTT. V and J are TRBV4-1 and TRBJ1-5; possible D gene TRBD1, 6 bases. This CDR3 comprises 15 residues. Trimming left V 4 bases short and J 2 bases short, with 12 bases between. The germline gives CDR1 MGHRA, CDR2 YSYEKL.